The following is a T cell receptor (beta chain) sequence with its context. Its antigen is not identified. This record comes from a study of T cell responses to AZD1222 COVID-19 vaccine. J gave up 4 bases and V 4 bases, and 6 bases lay outside the gene matches. The germline CDR1 and CDR2 sequences are SGHTA and FQGTGA. The CDR3 has 16 amino acids. Sequencing was performed with immunoSEQ multiplex PCR; in TCRdb, only in-frame clones are kept and a portion is missing. The table shows approximately 110,000 clones, with about 89% occurring only once. Notes on the study in general: Donors were chiefly white British, with a greater number of females, and clonal diversity was perhaps underestimated. Seropositivity was recorded at baseline in only a handful of AZD1222 recipients. Spike-specific TCRs gained breadth and depth after people received two AZD1222 doses. There were repertoire samples only from the period after the peak T cell response.

The sample was peripheral blood, taken on day 0 of AZD1222 vaccination. This receptor was taken from an adult in good health. This rearrangement joins TRBV7-3 to TRBJ2-3, with 12 bases that match TRBD2. Here the CDR3 DNA reads TGTGCCAGCAGCTCAAAACTAGCGGGGGGCGCAGATACGCAGTATTTT. Its protein product is CASSSKLAGGADTQYF.